This entry lists 4 T cell receptor beta chains sequenced from one sample in a study of vaccination and CD4 T cells after COVID-19. These receptors' targets are unknown. Documented treatment: approximately 9-day PBMC culture with coronavirus spike peptide pools or control peptides (ViraFEST assay). The Oncomine TCR Beta short-read assay was applied to DNA of cultured CD4+ T cells. A single record per CDR3 protein comes from TCRdb applying MiXCR to the PCR reads. The top ten hold less than 15% of the sample, which has around 20,000 distinct CDR3 sequences, around half seen once. Sequenced sample: CD4+ T cells from blood, cultured in vitro. These receptor sequences come from a human donor who had recovered from COVID-19.

The chain is built from TRBV7-2 and TRBJ2-5; D gene uncertain. The CDR3 extends over 13 amino acids. V was cut by 0 bases and J by 1 base, with 3 bases left in between. Germline V lookup: CDR1 SGHTA, CDR2 FQGNSA. The CDR3 region has the DNA TGTGCCAGCAGCTTAGCGCCCCAAGAGACCCAGTACTTC. It specifies CASSLAPQETQYF. The variable domain in full, completed from reference TRBV7-2 and TRBJ2-5, reads GAGVSQSPSNKVTEKGKDVELRCDPISGHTALYWYRQSLGQGLEFLIYFQGNSAPDKSGLPSDRFSAERTGGSVSTLTIQRTQQEDSAVYLCASSLAPQETQYFGPGTRLLVL.

This clonotype has a single count. The rearrangement links TRBV19 to TRBJ1-5; perhaps TRBD1 as D (6 bases). The germline CDR1 and CDR2 sequences are LNHDA and SQIVND (reference sequence). The CDR3 is 14 residues long. Deletions cut 4 bases from V and 4 bases from J, with 11 bases between. This CDR3 reads CASSTTGTNQPQHF. Here the CDR3 DNA reads TGTGCCAGTAGTACCACCGGGACAAATCAGCCCCAGCATTTT.

The rearrangement links TRBV6-1 to TRBJ1-5; unclear D gene. The V gene's germline CDR1 is MNHNS and CDR2 SASEGT. The CDR3 consists of 13 residues. V was trimmed by 11 bases and J by 8 bases, leaving 19 bases between them. CDR3 sequence: CASRRRPGEPQHF. CDR3 DNA sequence: TGTGCCTCTAGGCGGCGGCCTGGGGAGCCCCAGCATTTT.

This clonotype showed up just once. J is TRBJ1-3 and V is TRBV19, with D uncertain. CDR1 is LNHDA, CDR2 SQIVND, per germline (reference sequence). There are 14 residues in the CDR3. With 5 bases removed from V and 2 bases from J, the gap between germline ends came to 10 bases. CDR3 DNA sequence: TGTGCCAGTAGTCGAAGGGAAGCTGGAAACACCATATATTTT. This encodes CASSRREAGNTIYF.